What follows is one T cell receptor beta chain and its context. Cohorts were assigned according to the clinical history that participants reported. Germline trimming cut 4 bases from V and 5 bases from J; bases unmatched to any gene: 7. This CDR3 spans 15 amino acids. Germline CDR1 reads SGHDT; CDR2 reads YYEEEE. Libraries were prepared by immunoSEQ multiplex PCR; TCRdb keeps only in-frame clonotypes and omits some of them. The data contain approximately 450,000 clones, 80% to 90% of them singletons. The sample comes from a study of blood T cell repertoires in COVID-19. Study summary: T cells, B-cell-depleted T cells, or PBMCs supplied cDNA or gDNA.

The V call is TRBV5-6, the J call TRBJ1-1, with 11 positions matching TRBD1. Sequencing was carried out using PBMCs or T cells enriched from blood (not recorded which). The TCR comes from a young man who had recovered from COVID-19. The CDR3 DNA follows: TGTGCCAGCAGCAGAGGGACAGGGGGATGGACTGAAGCTTTCTTT. Protein product: CASSRGTGGWTEAFF.